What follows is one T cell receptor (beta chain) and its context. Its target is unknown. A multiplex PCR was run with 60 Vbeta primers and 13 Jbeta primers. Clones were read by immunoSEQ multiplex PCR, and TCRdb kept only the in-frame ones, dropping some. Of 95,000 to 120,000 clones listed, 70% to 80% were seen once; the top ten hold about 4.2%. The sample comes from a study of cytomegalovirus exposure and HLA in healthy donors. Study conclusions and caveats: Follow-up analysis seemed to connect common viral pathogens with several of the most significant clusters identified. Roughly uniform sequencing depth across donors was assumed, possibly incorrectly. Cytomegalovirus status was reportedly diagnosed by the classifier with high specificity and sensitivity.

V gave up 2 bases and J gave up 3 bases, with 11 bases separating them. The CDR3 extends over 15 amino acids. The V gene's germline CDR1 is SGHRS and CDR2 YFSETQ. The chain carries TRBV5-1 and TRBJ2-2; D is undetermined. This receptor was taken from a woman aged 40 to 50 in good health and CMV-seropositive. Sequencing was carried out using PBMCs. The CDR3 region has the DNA TGCGCCAGCAGCTTAGCCACAGTAGACACCGGGGAGCTGTTTTTT. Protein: CASSLATVDTGELFF.